The 6 T cell receptor beta chains presented below share a single source sample, sequenced in a study of blood T cell repertoires in COVID-19. Sequencing used immunoSEQ multiplex PCR; TCRdb keeps in-frame clones, though not all of them. The table records about 120,000 clones, over 75% of them present only once. The specimen was peripheral blood. These receptors came from a human donor with active COVID-19. The donor label of this sample is uncertain.

The V gene is TRBV5-4, the J gene TRBJ2-5; D remains unclear. With 1 base removed from V and 2 bases from J, the gap between germline ends came to 9 bases. This CDR3 spans 14 amino acids. In germline, CDR1 is SGHNT, CDR2 YYREEE (reference sequence). CDR3 loop: CASSLLPTQETQYF. Written as DNA, the CDR3 is TGTGCCAGCAGCTTGTTACCGACACAAGAGACCCAGTACTTC.

The V gene is TRBV6-2 or TRBV6-3, the J gene TRBJ1-2, with D unclear. CDR1 is MNHEY and CDR2 is SVGEGT in the germline V gene. With 5 bases removed from V and 7 bases from J, the gap between germline ends came to 8 bases. The CDR3 runs to 11 residues. This CDR3 is CASSNTFGYTF. The CDR3 coding sequence is TGTGCCAGCAGTAACACCTTTGGCTACACCTTC.

V usage is TRBV7-2 and J usage is TRBJ2-3; TRBD1 aligns across 7 bases. The CDR3 extends over 15 amino acids. Germline CDR1 and CDR2: SGHTA and FQGNSA. J gave up 5 bases and V 5 bases, and 10 bases lay outside the gene matches. The CDR3 sequence: CASSREQGMGDTQYF. CDR3 sequence (DNA): TGTGCCAGCAGCCGGGAACAGGGGATGGGAGATACGCAGTATTTT.

The chain combines TRBV7-3 with TRBJ2-7; TRBD1 matches 7 bases. The germline CDR1 and CDR2 sequences are SGHTA and FQGTGA. V gave up 5 bases and J gave up 0 bases; unmatched junction bases: 7. The CDR3 consists of 15 residues. Written as DNA, the CDR3 is TGTGCCAGCAGCCCGACAGGGCTGAGCTCCTACGAGCAGTACTTC. Its protein is CASSPTGLSSYEQYF.

This rearrangement joins TRBV4-1 to TRBJ2-7, with a weak D call TRBD2 (6 bases). The CDR3 consists of 16 residues. Trimming stripped 0 bases from V and 3 bases from J, with 15 bases between. The germline V gene encodes CDR1 MGHRA and CDR2 YSYEKL. CDR3 nucleotide sequence: TGCGCCAGCAGCCAAGATTACGAACGGGGGAGCTACGAGCAGTACTTC. Amino acid sequence: CASSQDYERGSYEQYF.

V is TRBV5-6 and J is TRBJ1-2; D perhaps matches TRBD1 (5 bases). There are 14 residues in the CDR3. V lost 1 base to trimming and J lost 4 bases, with 11 bases between them. From germline, CDR1 is SGHDT and CDR2 YYEEEE. The CDR3, as DNA: TGTGCCAGCAGCTTGCCCAGGGCTGGCTATGGCTACACCTTC. It specifies CASSLPRAGYGYTF.